This TCR beta chain is drawn from a study of cytomegalovirus exposure and HLA in healthy donors. Study summary: In an early release, HLA-typed donors contributed about 79 million unique TCR sequences.

Remarks on this clone: Antigen: not known.

Study findings and constraints: The study listed approximately 160 cytomegalovirus-associated TCR beta chains. Both high specificity and high sensitivity reportedly marked the classifier's diagnosis of cytomegalovirus status.

CDR3 length equals 16 residues. The ends were cut back, 5 bases at V and 5 bases at J, with 19 bases in the middle. Germline V gene data show CDR1 as SGHTA and CDR2 as FQGTGA. Amplification used 60 Vbeta primers and 13 Jbeta primers. Clones were read by immunoSEQ multiplex PCR, and TCRdb kept only the in-frame ones, dropping some. The sample shows roughly 110,000 clones, 81% of them seen only once. The rearrangement uses TRBV7-3 and TRBJ2-1; perhaps TRBD2 as D (8 bases). The receptor comes from a man younger than 45 in good health and CMV-seronegative. The sample consisted of PBMCs. The CDR3 here is CASSLDGRGPNNEQFF. The CDR3 region has the DNA TGTGCCAGCAGCCTAGACGGGAGGGGGCCTAACAATGAGCAGTTCTTC. Full variable domain (outside the CDR3, taken from reference TRBV7-3 and TRBJ2-1): GAGVSQTPSNKVTEKGKYVELRCDPISGHTALYWYRQSLGQGPEFLIYFQGTGAADDSGLPNDRFFAVRPEGSVSTLKIQRTERGDSAVYLCASSLDGRGPNNEQFFGPGTRLTVL.